This T cell receptor beta chain was captured in a study of blood T cell repertoires in COVID-19. Study-wide background: Researchers got acute and convalescent COVID-19 samples from the United States, Italy and Spain. The cDNA or gDNA used as material had been derived from T cells, B-cell-depleted T cells, or PBMCs.

This CDR3 has 11 amino acids. Per germline, CDR1 DFQATT and CDR2 SNEGSKA (reference sequence). The V segment lost 5 bases and the J segment 12 bases; nucleotides outside the gene matches: 6. Original data processing: Estimates of nucleated cell counts were drawn from the amplification of reference gene primers. The method was immunoSEQ multiplex PCR; TCRdb's version includes in-frame clones alone and lacks a portion of them. That table supplies the V and J calls and clone size; D and trimming were determined from the DNA. Altogether roughly 180,000 clones are present, approximately 85% being singletons, with the ten largest covering around 8%. Those enrolled in Seattle joined during active infection and were followed longitudinally afterward.

This clonotype was obtained from a woman aged 60-75 years with COVID-19, enrolled during active disease. The chain links TRBV20-1 to TRBJ2-1; 8 bases agree with TRBD2. Material: peripheral blood. CDR3 in amino acids: CSASDREGQFF. CDR3 nucleotide sequence: TGCAGTGCTTCGGACCGGGAGGGGCAGTTCTTC.